The T cell receptor beta chain described here comes from a study of blood T cell repertoires in COVID-19. Study at large: In each case, the material was cDNA or gDNA derived from T cells, B-cell-depleted T cells, or PBMCs.

Trimming shortened V by 6 bases and J by 5 bases, and 10 bases separated the two germline ends. The V gene's germline CDR1 is SNHLY and CDR2 FYNNEI. CDR3 length equals 12 residues. Authors' analysis steps: Reference gene primer amplification gave nucleated cell count estimates. This table comes from immunoSEQ multiplex PCR, and its TCRdb copy is limited to in-frame clones, with some not included. That table furnishes V, J and clone size, whereas the DNA furnished D and trimming. The table includes about 50,000 clones, 84% detected once. The specimen was peripheral blood. This receptor was obtained from a man between 60 and 70 years old with acute or convalescent COVID-19. This chain joins TRBV2 and TRBJ2-5, with D perhaps matching TRBD1 (5 bases). The CDR3 sequence is CASSRAVETQYF. CDR3 in DNA: TGTGCCAGCAGCAGGGCGGTCGAGACCCAGTACTTC.